This T cell receptor beta chain emerged from a study of T cell responses to AZD1222 COVID-19 vaccine (dated by TCRdb to about 2021). A note on the overall study: A total of over 230 trial participants underwent TCR sequencing, of whom 207 had received two doses of AZD1222 and some 26 had received two doses of the MenACWY control vaccine. Trial participants were enrolled by age into subgroups of 18-55, 56-69 and 70-plus years, and around 150, 28 and 57 TCR-sequenced participants, respectively, were included in these subgroups. Results and caveats for the whole study, not just this receptor: Because no day 14 peak-response samples were available, repertoires were characterized only after the peak T cell response. Reportedly, close to half of the unique spike-specific TCRs recognized epitopes lying outside the regions that are mutated in the B.1.351 and B.1.1.7 variants. A significant rise in spike-specific TCR breadth and depth was observed after two AZD1222 doses relative to day 0 and relative to MenACWY recipients. In the small 56-69-year group, the increase in depth fell short of significance, most likely because of low power. Only five to seven AZD1222 recipients were SARS-CoV-2 seropositive at baseline, limiting conclusions about previously exposed vaccinees. Most participants were white British and females outnumbered males, and the authors suggested that clonal diversity may have been underestimated. CD4 TCRs associated with the vaccine covered the entire spike protein, and the dominant responses were in regions 160-218 and 743-854.

In the paper's terms, the time point label means: about 28 days (+/-7) after the second vaccine dose. AZD1222 recipients whose second dose came at about 4 weeks and those whose second dose came at about 12 weeks were combined into one group, since spike-specific TCR depth and breadth did not differ between the two schedules. Vaccinee samples came from UK trials COV001 and COV002, including a single-blind randomized controlled phase 2/3 trial of AZD1222 (ChAdOx1 nCoV-19) in healthy adults. Trial participant PBMC samples were collected at day 0 and day 28 after the second dose for TCRbeta chain sequencing. This clone was counted between two and nine times. Its cognate antigen has yet to be identified. No qualities accompany the bases; no much larger clone lies one base away. The germline V gene yields MDHEN for CDR1 and SYDVKM for CDR2. Germline trimming amounts to 7 bases on V and 4 bases on J, with 12 as the count of junction bases outside the gene matches. Its CDR3 holds 16 amino acids, cysteine through phenylalanine. Only CDR3 DNA remains: 48 bases, in frame from the first base.

The CDR3 regions of human TCRbeta chains were analyzed by immunosequencing. Concerning the study's data processing: Repertoire TCRs were checked for matches against a reference library of SARS-CoV-2-specific TCRs that had been generated using the MIRA antigen-specificity platform. Breadth meant the fraction of unique TCRs that were SARS-CoV-2-associated, whereas depth meant the fraction of total T cells that were SARS-CoV-2-associated. Using the MIRA data, each spike-specific TCR was assigned both to the spike region to which the TCR was reactive and to a CD4 or CD8 class. Log10-transformed breadth and depth values were compared by one-way ANOVA with Sidak's multiple comparisons tests. Entries here come from immuneACCESS through TCRdb and include only in-frame sequences with V and J called. Some clones fail to appear in such tables; in the studies checked, an unresolved V gene covers under half of the shortfall, and the cause of the remainder is unknown. D and trimming were read from the DNA, whereas the V and J calls and clone size are those reported in that table. The sample yields about 21,000 clones; 84% were counted once. Of the sample, about 16% is held by the ten largest clones.

This clonotype was obtained from an adult who received the AZD1222 COVID-19 vaccine. The rearrangement joined TRBV28 to TRBJ1-5; a stretch of 8 junction bases matches TRBD1. The specimen was peripheral blood, collected 28 days after the second AZD1222 dose. CDR3 sequence: CASKTTGGLYNQPQHF. The DNA sequence is given as TGTGCCAGCAAAACCACAGGGGGGCTGTATAATCAGCCCCAGCATTTT.